The 23 T cell receptor beta chains below come from one sample, sequenced in a study of T-cell reconstitution after alpha-beta-depleted transplantation in children. As it was prepared, the TCRbeta library received unique molecular identifiers. MiXCR, applied by TCRdb to the PCR reads, yields one record per CDR3 protein. The repertoire holds 250,000 to 300,000 distinct CDR3 sequences, with 9.5% to 10% as singletons. The sequencing used PBMCs from the stem cell graft donor, collected from the stem cell graft. These receptors were taken from a human donor who donated a stem cell graft to a child with SCID.

The table lists this clonotype with a few counts. The chain carries TRBV12-3 or TRBV12-4 and TRBJ2-7, with D perhaps matching TRBD2 (6 bases). CDR3 size: 15 residues. Trimming left V 5 bases short and J 6 bases short, with 20 bases between. The CDR3 region is CASSPRALRGLEQYF. Written as DNA, the CDR3 is TGTGCCAGCAGTCCAAGGGCCCTCCGGGGACTCGAGCAGTACTTC.

This clonotype has a count of ten or more. This chain's CDR3 is CSVEEGGYNEQFF. The DNA for the CDR3 is TGCAGCGTTGAAGAGGGGGGGTACAATGAGCAGTTCTTC. This chain links TRBV29-1 with TRBJ2-1, with TRBD2 matching over 7 bases. The CDR3 loop spans 13 amino acids. Germline loops: CDR1 SQVTM, CDR2 ANQGSEA. V lost 0 bases to trimming and J lost 4 bases; unmatched junction nucleotides: 0.

This chain joins TRBV7-9 and TRBJ2-7; 9 nucleotides match TRBD1. The CDR3 is 14 residues long. Per germline, CDR1 SEHNR and CDR2 FQNEAQ (reference sequence). The junction had 3 bases not matched to a gene; V was cut back by 3 bases and J by 3 bases. In nucleotides, the CDR3 is TGTGCCAGCAGCTTCCGGACAGGGGTCTACGAGCAGTACTTC. This codes for CASSFRTGVYEQYF.

This clonotype has a handful of counts. The chain joins TRBV12-3 or TRBV12-4 to TRBJ2-1; D gene ambiguous. Trimming shortened V by 7 bases and J by 4 bases, and 11 bases separated the two germline ends. The CDR3 loop spans 13 amino acids. The CDR3 nucleotides are TGTGCCAGCACTCTGGACGGATACAATGAGCAGTTCTTC. Translation: CASTLDGYNEQFF.

There are many counts of this clonotype. The chain combines TRBV6-5 with TRBJ2-3; D is ambiguous. The CDR3 covers 11 residues. Germline V CDR1 and CDR2: MNHEY, SVGAGI. V was trimmed by 8 bases and J by 9 bases, leaving 12 bases between them. The CDR3 nucleotides are TGTGCCAGCGCCGTTGCGGACACGCAGTATTTT. Protein sequence: CASAVADTQYF.

This chain connects TRBV19 to TRBJ2-7; D is possibly TRBD2 (5 bases). V lost 3 bases and J 5 bases, leaving 11 bases between the germline ends. Germline V CDR1 and CDR2: LNHDA, SQIVND (reference sequence). The CDR3 runs to 13 residues. CDR3 residues: CASSIGLRNEQYF. DNA for the CDR3: TGTGCCAGTAGTATCGGACTGAGAAACGAGCAGTACTTC.

The chain combines TRBV20-1 with TRBJ2-1, with TRBD2 matching over 9 bases. Trimming took 3 bases from V and 7 from J; bases not matched to a gene: 7. The CDR3 runs 14 residues. CDR1 and CDR2 (germline): DFQATT, SNEGSKA (reference sequence). DNA for the CDR3: TGCAGTGCTAGGGCTTTAGCGGGGGATAATGAGCAGTTCTTC. Amino acid sequence: CSARALAGDNEQFF.

J is TRBJ2-1 and V is TRBV29-1; the match to TRBD2 covers 12 bases. The CDR3 is 15 residues long. Germline V gene lookup returns CDR1 SQVTM and CDR2 ANQGSEA. Losses at the gene ends were 3 bases for V and 3 bases for J; bases not matched to a gene: 3. The CDR3 DNA reads as TGCAGCGTTGACCCACTAGCGGGGGGCTACAATGAGCAGTTCTTC. Translating gives CSVDPLAGGYNEQFF.

The V and J genes are TRBV20-1 and TRBJ2-5; D not resolved. Germline CDR1 is DFQATT and CDR2 is SNEGSKA (reference sequence). CDR3 length equals 13 residues. Trimming pared 6 bases from V and 4 bases from J, leaving 15 bases between. Here the CDR3 reads CSACALRGETQYF. The DNA for the CDR3 is TGCAGTGCGTGCGCACTCCGCGGAGAGACCCAGTACTTC.

This clonotype was found a few times. This sequence joins TRBV29-1 and TRBJ2-1; TRBD1 matches at 8 bases. The germline V gene encodes CDR1 SQVTM and CDR2 ANQGSEA. CDR3 length equals 12 residues. Written as DNA, the CDR3 is TGCACCGGCACAGGGGGCTACAATGAGCAGTTCTTC. Translated, it gives CTGTGGYNEQFF.

The sample holds a few counts of this clonotype. V usage is TRBV12-3 or TRBV12-4 and J usage is TRBJ2-1; 10 bases fit TRBD2. V was pared by 6 bases and J by 3 bases, with 5 bases of the junction left unmatched. The CDR3 contains 15 residues. The CDR3 coding sequence is TGTGCCAGCAGGCTATCTAGCGGGGGCTACAATGAGCAGTTCTTC. It codes for CASRLSSGGYNEQFF.

The V call is TRBV14, the J call TRBJ2-4, with a possible D match to TRBD2 (5 bases). Germline CDR1 and CDR2: SGHDN and FVKESK. This CDR3 comprises 11 residues. V was cut by 4 bases and J by 8 bases, with 6 bases left in between. CDR3 region: CASSPGYIQYF. The CDR3, as DNA: TGTGCCAGCAGCCCGGGATACATTCAGTACTTC.

This clonotype came up a few times. V is TRBV12-3 or TRBV12-4 and J is TRBJ2-3; 8 bases fit TRBD1. The J segment lost 4 bases and the V segment lost 5 bases, leaving 11 bases of the junction unmatched. The CDR3 totals 16 residues. The CDR3 region is CASSPQGVGRADTQYF. CDR3 coding DNA: TGTGCCAGCAGTCCACAGGGGGTGGGAAGGGCAGATACGCAGTATTTT.

The table lists this clonotype with a few counts. The chain joins TRBV11-2 to TRBJ1-2; D is ambiguous. Germline lookup yields CDR1 SGHAT and CDR2 FQNNGV. The CDR3 runs 15 residues. The ends were cut back, 0 bases at V and 4 bases at J, with 12 bases in the middle. CDR3 in amino acids: CASSLDRGVFYGYTF. The CDR3 bases are TGTGCCAGCAGCTTAGATCGTGGTGTTTTCTATGGCTACACCTTC. The full variable domain, in which reference TRBV11-2 and TRBJ1-2 provide the parts outside the CDR3, is EAGVAQSPRYKIIEKRQSVAFWCNPISGHATLYWYQQILGQGPKLLIQFQNNGVVDDSQLPKDRFSAERLKGVDSTLKIQPAKLEDSAVYLCASSLDRGVFYGYTFGSGTRLTVV.

This clonotype was seen repeatedly, ten times or more. The chain links TRBV19 to TRBJ2-3; 7 positions match TRBD1. The V gene's germline CDR1 is LNHDA and CDR2 SQIVND (reference sequence). There are 19 residues in the CDR3. J gave up 2 bases and V 1 base, and 15 bases lay outside the gene matches. The CDR3 reads CASSIARDSALTFTDTQYF. The CDR3 nucleotides read TGTGCCAGTAGTATAGCTCGGGACAGTGCTCTCACCTTCACAGATACGCAGTATTTT.

This clonotype was picked up a small number of times. The V call is TRBV7-6, the J call TRBJ1-5, with D perhaps matching TRBD1 (6 bases). This CDR3 has 16 amino acids. The germline V gene encodes CDR1 SGHVS and CDR2 FNYEAQ. V dropped 5 bases and J dropped 6 bases, with 20 bases sitting between them. This CDR3 reads CASSPNPLQGGQPQHF. The CDR3 DNA is TGTGCCAGCAGCCCCAACCCCCTACAGGGAGGTCAGCCCCAGCATTTT.

This clonotype came up a few times. The rearrangement links TRBV20-1 to TRBJ2-5; D possibly corresponds to TRBD2 (7 bases). V was trimmed by 3 bases and J by 1 base, leaving 12 bases between them. The V gene's germline CDR1 is DFQATT and CDR2 SNEGSKA (reference sequence). CDR3 length: 14 residues. CDR3 residues: CSARAGASQETQYF. The CDR3, as DNA: TGCAGTGCTAGGGCGGGGGCGTCCCAAGAGACCCAGTACTTC.

CDR3 amino acids: CASSSTGGANYGYTF. DNA for the CDR3: TGTGCCAGCAGTTCCACCGGGGGAGCTAACTATGGCTACACCTTC. V gene TRBV12-3 or TRBV12-4 combines with J gene TRBJ1-2, with D tentatively TRBD1 (5 bases). V gave up 4 bases and J gave up 0 bases, with 12 bases separating them. This CDR3 contains 15 residues.

In its sample, this clonotype was seen many times. V and J are TRBV20-1 and TRBJ2-3; D possibly matches TRBD1 or TRBD2 (5 bases each). Germline V lookup: CDR1 DFQATT, CDR2 SNEGSKA (reference sequence). The CDR3 covers 15 residues. V was cut by 5 bases and J by 2 bases, with 17 bases left in between. CDR3 region: CSAGVGTGTTDTQYF. As DNA, the CDR3 is TGCAGTGCTGGGGTCGGGACGGGGACCACAGATACGCAGTATTTT.

This clonotype was picked up a small number of times. The genes are TRBV29-1 and TRBJ2-1; D is uncertain. CDR1 is SQVTM, CDR2 ANQGSEA, per germline. CDR3 length equals 12 residues. The ends were cut back, 3 bases at V and 10 bases at J, with 13 bases in the middle. Here the CDR3 reads CSVDSSFQEQFF. CDR3 in DNA: TGCAGCGTTGATAGTAGTTTCCAGGAGCAGTTCTTC.

J is TRBJ1-5 and V is TRBV2; 7 bases are shared with TRBD1. Germline-derived CDR1 and CDR2 are SNHLY and FYNNEI. CDR3 length equals 14 residues. After removal of 5 bases from V and 3 bases from J, the junction contained 4 bases not matched to a gene. This chain's CDR3 is CASSPTGFNQPQHF. The DNA for the CDR3 is TGTGCCAGCAGTCCGACAGGGTTCAATCAGCCCCAGCATTTT.

This clonotype has only a few counts. V and J are TRBV20-1 and TRBJ2-5; 9 bases are a match to TRBD2. The CDR3 totals 14 residues. The V segment lost 3 bases and the J segment 1 base; nucleotides outside the gene matches: 3. Per germline, CDR1 DFQATT and CDR2 SNEGSKA (reference sequence). The CDR3 DNA is TGCAGTGCTAGGCTAGCGGGGCTCCAAGAGACCCAGTACTTC. It encodes CSARLAGLQETQYF.

This clonotype was recorded a few times. The V and J genes are TRBV20-1 and TRBJ2-5; D not resolved. There are 10 residues in the CDR3. Looked up from germline, CDR1 is DFQATT and CDR2 is SNEGSKA (reference sequence). Trimming stripped 5 bases from V and 5 bases from J, with 6 bases between. The CDR3 is CSAHLETQYF. CDR3 DNA: TGCAGTGCTCACTTGGAGACCCAGTACTTC.